Presented here are 3 T cell receptor beta chains from one specimen sequenced in a study of T cell changes during pregnancy in multiple sclerosis. Some clones are missing from TCRdb's copy, which holds only in-frame ones; the method was immunoSEQ multiplex PCR. The sample lists tens of thousands of clones; about 91% were seen once. The sequences come from CD4+ T cells from peripheral blood mononuclear cells, collected in the second trimester of pregnancy. The receptors originated from a female donor in good health, enrolled as a control in a pregnancy study.

This clone was seen a single time. The chain links TRBV7-9 to TRBJ2-7; 9 bases agree with TRBD2. The length of the CDR3 is 14 residues. V shed 3 bases and J 2 bases; nucleotides not matched to a gene: 2. Looked up from germline, CDR1 is SEHNR and CDR2 is FQNEAQ (reference sequence). The CDR3 reads CASSLTSGTYEQYF. The CDR3 nucleotides are TGTGCCAGCAGCTTGACTAGCGGAACCTACGAGCAGTACTTC.

The chain uses TRBV2 and TRBJ2-7, with D hard to call. The V end lost 5 bases, the J end lost 1 base, and 3 bases lay between the germline ends. Germline CDR1 and CDR2: SNHLY and FYNNEI. This CDR3 is 11 amino acids long. The CDR3 loop is CASSPSYEQYF. DNA for the CDR3: TGTGCCAGCAGTCCTTCCTACGAGCAGTACTTC.

V is TRBV18 and J is TRBJ1-1; D gene uncertain. Germline CDR1 KGHSH, CDR2 LQKENI. V gave up 6 bases and J gave up 1 base, with 9 bases separating them. The CDR3 is 13 residues long. This chain's CDR3 is CASSEGGNTEAFF. DNA of the CDR3: TGTGCCAGCTCCGAGGGAGGGAACACTGAAGCTTTCTTT.